The 28 T cell receptor beta chains reported below all come from one sample, sequenced in a study of blood T cell repertoires in COVID-19. The data were produced by immunoSEQ multiplex PCR, yet TCRdb's version contains in-frame clones alone and is incomplete. The table lists 250,000 to 300,000 clones, 75% to 90% of them singletons, with approximately 5% in the top ten. The material sequenced was peripheral blood. The receptors were sampled from a woman in her thirties or forties who had recovered from COVID-19.

This sequence joins TRBV18 and TRBJ1-6, with D possibly matching TRBD1 (6 bases). The CDR3 consists of 14 residues. Germline V gene data show CDR1 as KGHSH and CDR2 as LQKENI. V was pared by 3 bases and J by 3 bases, with 6 bases between. The chain's CDR3 is CASSPDSYNSPLHF. The CDR3 DNA is TGTGCCAGCTCACCGGACAGCTATAATTCACCCCTCCACTTT.

The chain couples TRBV29-1 to TRBJ2-2, with a tentative D call TRBD2 (6 bases). Per the germline V gene, CDR1 is SQVTM and CDR2 is ANQGSEA. The germline V and J ends were trimmed by 6 bases and 8 bases, with 13 bases remaining between them. The CDR3 extends over 12 amino acids. CDR3 region: CSVDPRGGELFF. The CDR3 DNA reads TGCAGCGTAGACCCCCGGGGGGGGGAGCTGTTTTTT.

The gene calls are TRBV21-1 and TRBJ2-7; TRBD1, as called in the table, went unchecked against the DNA. TRBV21-1 is tagged as a pseudogene. This CDR3 region has 10 residues. The DNA for the CDR3 is TGTGCCGTTCCGGGACAGAGTTGGTACGTC. Amino acids: CAVPGQSWYV.

The chain joins TRBV11-2 to TRBJ1-5, with D possibly being TRBD1 (6 bases). This CDR3 has 14 amino acids. CDR1 is SGHAT, CDR2 FQNNGV, per germline. Trimming shortened V by 6 bases and J by 7 bases, and 16 bases separated the two germline ends. The CDR3 sequence: CASRDQGLNQPQHF. The CDR3 region has the DNA TGTGCCAGCAGGGATCAGGGGCTAAACCAGCCCCAGCATTTT.

This clone was recorded once. This chain connects TRBV27 to TRBJ1-2; D not resolved. Germline V gives CDR1 MNHEY, CDR2 SMNVEV (reference sequence). Trimming pared 8 bases from V and 4 bases from J, leaving 14 bases between. The CDR3 length is 13 residues. The chain's CDR3 is CASGLTPSYGYTF. CDR3 DNA sequence: TGTGCCAGCGGCCTGACACCTTCCTATGGCTACACCTTC.

V and J are TRBV6-6 and TRBJ2-7, with TRBD1 matching 9 bases. Per germline, CDR1 MNHNY and CDR2 SVGAGI (reference sequence). The CDR3 totals 15 residues. V lost 0 bases to trimming and J lost 6 bases; unmatched junction nucleotides: 6. The CDR3 nucleotides read TGTGCCAGCAGTTACTCACAGGGGGCGCGAGGCGAGCAGTACTTC. This codes for CASSYSQGARGEQYF.

The V call is TRBV11-2, the J call TRBJ2-7, with D tentatively TRBD1 (6 bases). The germline gives CDR1 SGHAT, CDR2 FQNNGV. There are 15 residues in the CDR3. The germline V and J ends were trimmed by 6 bases and 1 base, with 16 bases remaining between them. The CDR3: CASSQGSGLSYEQYF. DNA of the CDR3: TGTGCCAGCAGTCAGGGGTCGGGGTTGTCCTACGAGCAGTACTTC. Based on the CDR3 plus reference TRBV11-2 and TRBJ2-7, the full variable domain is EAGVAQSPRYKIIEKRQSVAFWCNPISGHATLYWYQQILGQGPKLLIQFQNNGVVDDSQLPKDRFSAERLKGVDSTLKIQPAKLEDSAVYLCASSQGSGLSYEQYFGPGTRLTVT.

V usage is TRBV28 and J usage is TRBJ1-1; D unclear. V lost 4 bases to trimming and J lost 3 bases, with 18 bases between them. The germline gives CDR1 MDHEN, CDR2 SYDVKM. The CDR3 is 16 amino acids. CDR3 sequence (DNA): TGTGCCAGCAGTTCGGTAGAACTAACCGCGGACACTGAAGCTTTCTTT. It codes for CASSSVELTADTEAFF.

This sequence joins TRBV30 and TRBJ2-2; 8 bases are a match to TRBD1. Germline values: CDR1 GTSNPN, CDR2 SVGIG (reference sequence). The CDR3 has 13 residues. Trimming took 6 bases from V and 1 from J; bases not matched to a gene: 1. CDR3 loop: CACDRGNTGELFF. CDR3 DNA: TGTGCCTGCGACAGGGGGAACACCGGGGAGCTGTTTTTT.

The chain employs TRBV12-3 or TRBV12-4 and TRBJ1-5; D uncertain. The CDR3 has 12 residues. V lost 6 bases and J lost 11, with 14 bases in between. The CDR3 DNA follows: TGTGCCAGCAGCTCTATTCCTGAGGCCCAGCATTTT. This gives the protein CASSSIPEAQHF.

This clone was observed a single time. The CDR3 protein is CASRPQGLGYTF. The CDR3 bases are TGTGCCAGCAGACCACAGGGGTTAGGCTACACCTTC. V and J are TRBV13 and TRBJ1-2; TRBD1 agrees at 7 bases. Per germline, CDR1 PRHDT and CDR2 FYEKMQ (reference sequence). The V and J ends lost 6 bases and 8 bases, in that order; junction bases with no gene match: 6. This CDR3 contains 12 residues.

The rearrangement joins TRBV12-3 or TRBV12-4 to TRBJ1-5; D unresolved. The length of the CDR3 is 12 residues. V gave up 11 bases and J gave up 2 bases, with 10 bases separating them. In DNA form, the CDR3 reads TGTGCCCGTATGGAGGGCAATCAGCCCCAGCATTTT. It yields the protein CARMEGNQPQHF.

V gene TRBV5-4 combines with J gene TRBJ2-3; 7 bases are a match to TRBD2. J gave up 6 bases and V 0 bases, and 4 bases lay outside the gene matches. This CDR3 has 14 amino acids. The germline gives CDR1 SGHNT, CDR2 YYREEE (reference sequence). CDR3 region: CASSLGTRADTQYF. Here the CDR3 DNA reads TGTGCCAGCAGCTTGGGGACTAGGGCGGATACGCAGTATTTT.

The chain joins TRBV7-2 to TRBJ2-1; D gene unclear. The CDR3 loop spans 13 amino acids. The V gene's germline CDR1 is SGHTA and CDR2 FQGNSA. The V end lost 2 bases, the J end lost 4 bases, and 6 bases lay between the germline ends. CDR3 sequence reads: CASSLSRYNEQFF. CDR3 DNA: TGTGCCAGCAGCTTATCGAGATACAATGAGCAGTTCTTC.

The chain recombines TRBV7-9 with TRBJ2-5; D is unclear. The CDR3 has 12 amino acids. Per the germline V gene, CDR1 is SEHNR and CDR2 is FQNEAQ (reference sequence). Trimming left V 5 bases short and J 5 bases short, with 9 bases between. The CDR3 nucleotides read TGTGCCAGCAGCCCCCCTCAGGAGACCCAGTACTTC. Translation: CASSPPQETQYF. Full variable domain (rest looked up from reference TRBV7-9 and TRBJ2-5): DTGVSQNPRHKITKRGQNVTFRCDPISEHNRLYWYRQTLGQGPEFLTYFQNEAQLEKSRLLSDRFSAERPKGSFSTLEIQRTEQGDSAMYLCASSPPQETQYFGPGTRLLVL.

The chain recombines TRBV3-1 (or the pseudogene TRBV3-2) with TRBJ1-5; TRBD1 might be the D (5 bases). CDR1 is LGHDT and CDR2 is YNNKEL in the germline V gene (reference sequence). V lost 3 bases, J lost 4 bases, and 13 bases lay in between. The CDR3 has 15 amino acids. The CDR3 spells CASSQTKTANQPQHF. The CDR3 region has the DNA TGTGCCAGCAGCCAGACGAAGACAGCTAATCAGCCCCAGCATTTT.

This clone appeared a few times. V usage is TRBV7-2 and J usage is TRBJ2-7; 10 nucleotides match TRBD2. The CDR3 contains 15 residues. Germline trimming cut 4 bases from V and 4 bases from J; bases unmatched to any gene: 7. Germline CDR1 reads SGHTA; CDR2 reads FQGNSA. The CDR3: CASSSKAGGRYEQYF. CDR3 DNA sequence: TGTGCCAGCAGCTCTAAAGCGGGGGGGAGGTACGAGCAGTACTTC.

The rearrangement links TRBV2 to TRBJ1-2, with TRBD1 matching over 8 bases. Germline CDR1 reads SNHLY; CDR2 reads FYNNEI. V shed 6 bases, J shed 4 bases, and the junction held 4 bases outside the gene matches. This CDR3 contains 13 residues. CDR3 amino acids: CASRTGVAYGYTF. The CDR3 bases are TGTGCCAGCAGGACAGGGGTCGCCTATGGCTACACCTTC.

The chain couples TRBV2 to TRBJ2-7; a weak D match, TRBD1 (5 bases). This CDR3 is built from 13 residues. Germline V gives CDR1 SNHLY, CDR2 FYNNEI. With 4 bases removed from V and 6 bases from J, the gap between germline ends came to 13 bases. The CDR3 loop reads CASSASVGLEQYV. Written as DNA, the CDR3 is TGTGCCAGCAGTGCTTCCGTGGGGCTCGAGCAGTACGTC.

To note about this clone: Other DNA sequences from this sample encode an identical CDR3 as well. This sequence joins TRBV5-1 and TRBJ1-6; possibly TRBD1 for D (6 bases). CDR1 and CDR2 from the germline V gene are SGHRS and YFSETQ. With 3 bases removed from V and 3 bases from J, the gap between germline ends came to 7 bases. There are 14 residues in the CDR3. The CDR3 loop reads CASSSDSYNSPLHF. In nucleotides, the CDR3 is TGCGCCAGCAGCTCGGACAGCTATAATTCACCCCTCCACTTT.

V usage is TRBV6-6 and J usage is TRBJ2-7; the D gene is possibly TRBD1 (5 bases). Germline values: CDR1 MNHNY, CDR2 SVGAGI (reference sequence). This CDR3 has 14 residues. The ends were cut back, 6 bases at V and 1 base at J, with 13 bases in the middle. The CDR3 DNA sequence: TGTGCCAGCAGCAGGGAAATGTTTTCCTACGAGCAGTACGTC. Its translation: CASSREMFSYEQYV.

The chain links TRBV2 to TRBJ2-7; TRBD1 matches at 11 bases. V shed 4 bases and J 3 bases; nucleotides not matched to a gene: 11. The CDR3 is 17 amino acids. CDR1 is SNHLY and CDR2 is FYNNEI in the germline V gene. The CDR3 loop is CASSGGQGVSAVYEQYF. CDR3 nucleotides: TGTGCCAGCAGTGGGGGACAGGGGGTCTCAGCTGTCTACGAGCAGTACTTC. The variable domain in full, completed from reference TRBV2 and TRBJ2-7, reads EPEVTQTPSHQVTQMGQEVILRCVPISNHLYFYWYRQILGQKVEFLVSFYNNEISEKSEIFDDQFSVERPDGSNFTLKIRSTKLEDSAMYFCASSGGQGVSAVYEQYFGPGTRLTVT.

The V call is TRBV7-9, the J call TRBJ2-5; D remains ambiguous. Germline CDR1 SEHNR, CDR2 FQNEAQ (reference sequence). This CDR3 contains 11 residues. The V gene lost 5 bases and the J gene lost 5 bases, with 6 bases spanning the gap. Written as DNA, the CDR3 is TGTGCCAGCAGCCGTCGGGAGACCCAGTACTTC. It encodes CASSRRETQYF. The full variable domain, rest sourced from reference TRBV7-9 and TRBJ2-5, is DTGVSQNPRHKITKRGQNVTFRCDPISEHNRLYWYRQTLGQGPEFLTYFQNEAQLEKSRLLSDRFSAERPKGSFSTLEIQRTEQGDSAMYLCASSRRETQYFGPGTRLLVL.

The gene calls are TRBV5-1 and TRBJ2-5; D is ambiguous. The CDR3 loop spans 14 amino acids. Germline CDR1 reads SGHRS; CDR2 reads YFSETQ. Trimming took 0 bases from V and 4 from J, leaving 10 bases between them. CDR3 bases: TGCGCCAGCAGCTTGGACGCTGGGCGAGAGACCCAGTACTTC. Residues: CASSLDAGRETQYF.

This chain uses TRBV19 with TRBJ2-3, with 7 nucleotides matching TRBD2. CDR1 is LNHDA, CDR2 SQIVND, per germline (reference sequence). This CDR3 has 15 residues. The J segment lost 8 bases and the V segment lost 5 bases, leaving 13 bases of the junction unmatched. The CDR3 nucleotides are TGTGCCAGTAGTGGGCCGGGACTAAAGTTCGGTACGCAGTATTTT. Translation: CASSGPGLKFGTQYF. The full variable domain, rest sourced from reference TRBV19 and TRBJ2-3, is DGGITQSPKYLFRKEGQNVTLSCEQNLNHDAMYWYRQDPGQGLRLIYYSQIVNDFQKGDIAEGYSVSREKKESFPLTVTSAQKNPTAFYLCASSGPGLKFGTQYFGPGTRLTVL.

The chain has TRBV3-1 (or the pseudogene TRBV3-2) and TRBJ2-1, with D maybe TRBD2 (5 bases). There are 14 residues in the CDR3. Germline CDR1 reads LGHDT; CDR2 reads YNNKEL (reference sequence). V dropped 4 bases and J dropped 9 bases, with 16 bases sitting between them. The CDR3 spells CASSPGTTRGEQFF. The CDR3 bases are TGTGCCAGCAGCCCCGGAACAACACGGGGTGAGCAGTTCTTC.

As for this clone: The sample carries other DNA sequences with the same CDR3. This chain connects TRBV19 to TRBJ2-1; D unresolved. The CDR3 has 15 residues. Germline CDR1 LNHDA, CDR2 SQIVND (reference sequence). Trimming removed 1 base at V and 0 bases at J, with 7 bases between. As DNA, the CDR3 is TGTGCCAGTAGTATAGCACAGAGCTCCTACAATGAGCAGTTCTTC. Residues: CASSIAQSSYNEQFF.

This clone was detected only once. The chain joins TRBV6-6 to TRBJ1-6; the match to TRBD1 covers 8 bases. CDR1 and CDR2 (germline): MNHNY, SVGAGI (reference sequence). This CDR3 has 14 amino acids. The V segment lost 6 bases and the J segment 7 bases; nucleotides outside the gene matches: 5. This CDR3 is CASRQQGENSPLHF. DNA of the CDR3: TGTGCCAGCAGGCAACAGGGGGAGAATTCACCCCTCCACTTT.